The clone carrying this TCR beta chain has ten or more counts. RNA transcripts provided the source from which TCR beta CDR3 regions were amplified. TCR CDR3 regions were first amplified by RT-PCR with HTBI primers. TCRdb itself ran the multiplex PCR reads through MiXCR, one entry per CDR3 protein. The top ten clones hold 44% of a sample with more than 500,000 distinct CDR3 sequences, 46% of them seen once. The data are from a study of T cells in Graves' hyperthyroidism and ophthalmopathy. This CDR3 is built from 12 residues. V was trimmed by 6 bases and J by 7 bases, leaving 15 bases between them. Per the germline V gene, CDR1 is DFQATT and CDR2 is SNEGSKA (reference sequence).

The chain uses TRBV20-1 and TRBJ1-1; a possible D gene is TRBD1 (6 bases). This receptor was identified in an adult woman with Graves' disease, either hyperthyroidism or ophthalmopathy (not recorded which). Specimen: peripheral blood or thyroid tissue (not recorded which). CDR3 DNA sequence: TGCAGTGCCTCACAGGGAACCAGTGAAGCTTTCTTT. This sequence encodes CSASQGTSEAFF.